This is a list of T cell receptor beta chains from one sample in a study of blood T cell repertoires in COVID-19. Measured with immunoSEQ multiplex PCR; TCRdb has only the in-frame clones, and not every one. The table has some 210,000 clones, 75% to 90% seen once. Sequencing was carried out using peripheral blood. These receptors were taken from a man aged 55 to 70 who had recovered from COVID-19. Each CDR3 is given with its conserved first and last residue. A D gene is named only where the DNA matches it firmly. Not every row has a clone size; where given, it reads once, few, many or a size class.

NA	NA	TRBV7-9	TRBJ2-7	CASSLGGLKYF	TGTGCCAGCAGCTTAGGGGGCCTAAAGTACTTC
NA	NA	TRBV7-9	TRBJ2-7	CASSLAGATYEQYF	TGTGCCAGCAGCTTAGCTGGGGCCACCTACGAGCAGTACTTC
NA	TRBD1	TRBV2	TRBJ1-5	CASRDGQGLQPQHF	TGTGCCAGCAGAGATGGACAGGGTTTACAGCCCCAGCATTTT
NA	NA	TRBV2	TRBJ2-1	CASKRELEQFF	TGTGCCAGCAAGAGGGAGTTGGAGCAGTTCTTC
NA	NA	TRBV27	TRBJ2-1	CASSRIASYNEQFF	TGTGCCAGCAGCCGGATAGCCTCCTACAATGAGCAGTTCTTC
NA	NA	TRBV6-5	TRBJ1-1	CASSYRGDTEAFF	TGTGCCAGCAGTTACCGGGGGGACACTGAAGCTTTCTTT
NA	TRBD1	TRBV2	TRBJ1-2	CASSEPGGPYYGYTF	TGTGCCAGCAGTGAACCAGGGGGCCCCTACTATGGCTACACCTTC
NA	NA	TRBV28	TRBJ2-5	CASSYGLGRTQYF	TGTGCCAGCAGTTACGGACTGGGGAGGACCCAGTACTTC
NA	NA	TRBV6-5	TRBJ2-6	CASSYGGARSANVLTF	TGTGCCAGCAGTTACGGGGGGGCCCGATCGGCCAACGTCCTGACTTTC
NA	TRBD1	TRBV9	TRBJ1-2	CASSRDFGTGGGYTF	TGTGCCAGCAGCCGCGATTTTGGGACAGGGGGTGGCTACACCTTC
NA	TRBD2	TRBV7-3	TRBJ2-2	CASSHSTSGGLGGELFF	TGTGCCAGCAGCCATTCGACTAGCGGGGGGCTGGGCGGGGAGCTGTTTTTT
NA	NA	TRBV7-2	TRBJ2-7	CASSPTLSTSRPYEQYF	TGTGCCAGCAGCCCCACTTTGTCAACTAGCCGACCCTACGAGCAGTACTTC
NA	TRBD2	TRBV5-1	TRBJ2-1	CASSTGTSGRAQEQFF	TGCGCCAGCAGCACCGGGACTAGCGGGAGGGCACAGGAGCAGTTCTTC
NA	TRBD2	TRBV27	TRBJ2-1	CASSSGTSGTYNEQFF	TGTGCCAGCAGCTCCGGGACTAGCGGAACGTACAATGAGCAGTTCTTC
NA	TRBD1	TRBV28	TRBJ1-2	CASSLEGARGYTF	TGTGCCAGCAGTTTGGAGGGGGCGCGGGGCTACACCTTC
NA	NA	TRBV28	TRBJ2-7	CASSLNRRGDEQYF	TGTGCCAGCAGTTTGAACCGCAGGGGTGACGAGCAGTACTTC
NA	TRBD2	TRBV5-6	TRBJ2-3	CASSLGGGSTDTQYF	TGTGCCAGCAGCTTGGGCGGGGGGAGCACAGATACGCAGTATTTT
NA	TRBD2	TRBV6-2/TRBV6-3	TRBJ2-3	CASSYRTSVPLSPQYF	TGTGCCAGCAGTTACCGGACTAGCGTCCCTCTTTCTCCGCAGTATTTT
NA	NA	TRBV5-4	TRBJ2-7	CASSLRSGVYEQYF	TGTGCCAGCAGCTTGAGAAGCGGAGTATACGAGCAGTACTTC
NA	NA	TRBV21-1	TRBJ2-3	CASSKPSSLPDTQYF	TGTGCCAGCAGCAAACCGAGTAGCCTACCAGATACGCAGTATTTT
NA	TRBD1	TRBV5-4	TRBJ1-4	CASSLSGQANEKLFF	TGTGCCAGCAGCTTGTCAGGACAGGCTAATGAAAAACTGTTTTTT
NA	NA	TRBV25-1	TRBJ2-5	CASTDGTVVVETQYF	TGTGCCAGCACCGACGGAACAGTAGTAGTGGAGACCCAGTACTTC
NA	TRBD1	TRBV5-1	TRBJ2-1	CASSPDRAGSYNEQFF	TGCGCCAGCAGCCCAGACAGGGCCGGCTCCTACAATGAGCAGTTCTTC
NA	TRBD1	TRBV29-1	TRBJ2-5	CSVQRWTGRETQYF	TGCAGCGTCCAACGATGGACAGGGCGGGAGACCCAGTACTTC
NA	NA	TRBV7-9	TRBJ1-1	CASSLRANTEAFF	TGTGCCAGCAGCTTAAGAGCTAACACTGAAGCTTTCTTT
NA	TRBD2	TRBV5-1	TRBJ2-1	CASSGLASGNEQFF	TGCGCCAGCAGCGGACTAGCAAGTGGAAATGAGCAGTTCTTC
few	NA	TRBV6-1	TRBJ1-5	CASSEGAGRSPQHF	TGTGCCAGCAGTGAAGGGGCGGGCCGGTCGCCCCAGCATTTT
NA	TRBD1	TRBV4-2	TRBJ1-2	CASKISGGGAYGYTF	TGTGCCAGCAAAATATCAGGGGGAGGTGCCTATGGCTACACCTTC
NA	NA	TRBV7-2	TRBJ2-7	CASSLTGGSYEQYF	TGTGCCAGCAGCTTGACAGGAGGCTCCTACGAGCAGTACTTC
NA	TRBD1	TRBV7-3	TRBJ2-3	CASSITGGFEHTQYF	TGTGCCAGCAGCATTACAGGGGGCTTTGAACATACGCAGTATTTT
NA	NA	TRBV19	TRBJ1-1	CASTLRGEAFF	TGTGCCAGTACCCTCCGGGGTGAAGCTTTCTTT
NA	TRBD2	TRBV6-4	TRBJ2-5	CASSELRGGTQYF	TGTGCCAGCAGTGAACTCCGGGGGGGGACCCAGTACTTC
NA	TRBD1	TRBV7-8	TRBJ1-2	CASSLDGTGYKNYGYTF	TGTGCCAGCAGCTTAGATGGGACAGGGTATAAAAACTATGGCTACACCTTC
NA	TRBD1	TRBV27	TRBJ1-1	CASSPQRQGRMNTEAFF	TGTGCCAGCAGTCCCCAGAGACAGGGAAGGATGAACACTGAAGCTTTCTTT
NA	TRBD2	TRBV6-5	TRBJ2-4	CASSYGGDKNIQYF	TGTGCCAGCAGTTACGGGGGGGACAAAAACATTCAGTACTTC
NA	TRBD2	TRBV10-3	TRBJ2-3	CAISEGLAGADTQYF	TGTGCCATCAGTGAGGGCCTAGCGGGAGCAGATACGCAGTATTTT
NA	TRBD1	TRBV19	TRBJ1-5	CASRDREIENQPQHF	TGTGCCAGTAGGGACAGGGAAATTGAAAATCAGCCCCAGCATTTT
NA	TRBD1	TRBV27	TRBJ1-6	CASSMTGSNSPLHF	TGTGCCAGCAGTATGACAGGGAGTAATTCACCCCTCCACTTT
NA	TRBD2	TRBV29-1	TRBJ2-1	CSVEGGSYNEQFF	TGCAGCGTTGAGGGAGGGTCCTACAATGAGCAGTTCTTC
NA	TRBD1	TRBV3-1/TRBV3-2	TRBJ1-4	CASSPTQRGQGARKLFF	TGTGCCAGCAGCCCCACGCAGAGAGGACAGGGGGCGCGGAAACTGTTTTTT
NA	NA	TRBV7-8	TRBJ1-3	CASSLGQKGNTIYF	TGTGCCAGCAGCTTAGGACAGAAAGGGAACACCATATATTTT